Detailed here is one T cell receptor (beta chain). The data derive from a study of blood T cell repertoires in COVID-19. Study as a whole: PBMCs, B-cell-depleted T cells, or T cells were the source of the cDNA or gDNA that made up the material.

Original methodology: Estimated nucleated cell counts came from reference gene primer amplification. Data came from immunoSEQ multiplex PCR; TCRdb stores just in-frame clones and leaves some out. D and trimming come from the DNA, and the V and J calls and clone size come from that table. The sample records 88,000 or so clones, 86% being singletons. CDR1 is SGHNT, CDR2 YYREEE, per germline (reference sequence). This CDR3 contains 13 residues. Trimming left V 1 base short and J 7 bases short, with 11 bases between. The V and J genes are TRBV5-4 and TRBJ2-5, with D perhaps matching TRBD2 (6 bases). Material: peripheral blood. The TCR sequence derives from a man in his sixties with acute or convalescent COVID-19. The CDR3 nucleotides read TGTGCCAGCAGCTTGTCATTCGGGGGGACCCAGTACTTC. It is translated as CASSLSFGGTQYF.